These 14 T cell receptor beta chains came from one sample sequenced in a study of T cells expressing NK-cell markers. No DNA is given; TCRdb re-called the 5' RACE reads and lists each CDR3 protein once. Its table lists approximately 440,000 distinct CDR3 sequences. The sequenced sample consisted of blood T cells: a sorted CD56 or NKG2C T cell subset, CD4+ or CD8+ T cells, or bulk PBMC T cells (not recorded which). The source is a woman in her fifties or sixties in good health.

The CDR3 sequence is CASSLEDGETQYF. The rearrangement joins TRBV5-8 to TRBJ2-5. Per germline, CDR1 SGHTS and CDR2 YDEGEE. The CDR3 runs to 13 residues.

The chain is built from TRBV9 and TRBJ2-3; TCRdb's D gene call, TRBD1, goes unchecked for lack of DNA. CDR3 size: 15 residues. Germline V gene lookup returns CDR1 SGDLS and CDR2 YYNGEE. The CDR3 sequence is CASSVGGHRGDTQYF.

The CDR3: CSVEVKLLTQYF. This sequence joins TRBV29-1 and TRBJ2-5. This CDR3 is 12 amino acids long. CDR1 is SQVTM and CDR2 is ANQGSEA in the germline V gene.

V and J are TRBV20-1 and TRBJ1-1. Germline V gives CDR1 DFQATT, CDR2 SNEGSKA (reference sequence). The CDR3 contains 12 residues. The CDR3 spells CSALKTGTEAFF.

The rearrangement uses TRBV12-5 and TRBJ2-2; TCRdb selects TRBD1, and the lack of DNA leaves this call unchecked. The CDR3 length is 15 residues. CDR1 is LGHNT and CDR2 is FRNRAP in the germline V gene. CDR3 residues: CASRLGRSNTGELFF.

The genes are TRBV20-1 and TRBJ2-1; TCRdb's D call, TRBD2, is unchecked because there is no DNA. There are 14 residues in the CDR3. Per germline, CDR1 DFQATT and CDR2 SNEGSKA (reference sequence). CDR3: CSAGSRGLRNEQFF.

This rearrangement joins TRBV18 to TRBJ2-7; TCRdb lists TRBD2, though no DNA is available to test this call. Germline CDR1 KGHSH, CDR2 LQKENI. The CDR3 has 14 amino acids. CDR3 protein: CASSPSGPAYEQYF.

The J gene is TRBJ2-4, the V gene TRBV10-2; no DNA is available, so the TRBD2 call from TCRdb remains unchecked. The CDR3 has 18 residues. The germline V gene encodes CDR1 WSHSY and CDR2 SAAADI. The CDR3 reads CASSDTRVSREGGNIQYF.

The chain uses TRBV5-1 and TRBJ1-4; TCRdb's assignment of TRBD1 cannot be checked, as there is no DNA. In germline, CDR1 is SGHRS, CDR2 YFSETQ. The CDR3 runs 15 residues. The CDR3 spells CASGDPGQGDEKLFF.

The genes are TRBV12-3 or TRBV12-4 and TRBJ2-1; no DNA is available, so the TRBD2 call from TCRdb remains unchecked. The CDR3 contains 15 residues. The CDR3 protein is CASTLPAGGLSEQFF.

The rearrangement uses TRBV7-9 and TRBJ2-1. The CDR3 has 16 residues. The germline V gene has CDR1 SEHNR and CDR2 FQNEAQ (reference sequence). CDR3 sequence: CASSSRLGSTNNEQFF.

This chain links TRBV7-9 with TRBJ2-1; lacking DNA, the TRBD2 call made by TCRdb goes unchecked. This CDR3 contains 13 residues. Per the germline V gene, CDR1 is SEHNR and CDR2 is FQNEAQ (reference sequence). CDR3 sequence: CASSFRGWNEQFF.

The chain combines TRBV10-1 with TRBJ2-2. The V gene's germline CDR1 is WNHNN and CDR2 SYGVQD (reference sequence). The CDR3 length is 14 residues. The CDR3 reads CASSEGGTTGELFF.

The rearrangement links TRBV2 to TRBJ1-1. The CDR3 runs 13 residues. Germline CDR1 and CDR2: SNHLY and FYNNEI. The CDR3 protein is CATKAVENTEAFF.